The 9 T cell receptor beta chains in this list originate from one sample, sequenced in a study of blood T cell repertoires in COVID-19. The table came from immunoSEQ multiplex PCR; TCRdb's copy has only in-frame clones and leaves some out. This sample has some 96,000 clones, with over 80% found just once. The sequencing sample was made of peripheral blood. These receptors came from a man in his fifties or sixties with active or convalescent COVID-19.

J is TRBJ2-3 and V is TRBV27; weak D call: TRBD2 (5 bases). The CDR3 has 18 amino acids. The ends were cut back, 6 bases at V and 0 bases at J, with 22 bases in the middle. CDR1 is MNHEY, CDR2 SMNVEV, per germline (reference sequence). This CDR3 reads CASRLGAVGGSSTDTQYF. The CDR3 DNA is TGTGCCAGCAGGTTAGGAGCGGTAGGTGGCTCTAGCACAGATACGCAGTATTTT.

The chain links TRBV6-6 to TRBJ2-1; D may be TRBD1 (5 bases). The germline CDR1 and CDR2 sequences are MNHNY and SVGAGI (reference sequence). The CDR3 is 15 amino acids. Trimming shortened V by 0 bases and J by 4 bases, and 10 bases separated the two germline ends. The CDR3 reads CASSYSGVQYNEQFF. The CDR3 DNA reads TGTGCCAGCAGTTACTCAGGGGTGCAATACAATGAGCAGTTCTTC.

The CDR3 reads CSVEYSGNTIYF. Here the CDR3 DNA reads TGCAGCGTTGAGTACTCTGGAAACACCATATATTTT. The V call is TRBV29-1, the J call TRBJ1-3; D remains unclear. CDR3 length equals 12 residues. The V gene's germline CDR1 is SQVTM and CDR2 ANQGSEA. Trimming stripped 3 bases from V and 0 bases from J, with 3 bases between.

The chain recombines TRBV6-5 with TRBJ2-7; tentative D call: TRBD2 (6 bases). Germline loops: CDR1 MNHEY, CDR2 SVGAGI. The CDR3 has 14 residues. Trimming cost V 5 bases and J 7 bases, with 18 bases left between them. The CDR3 DNA follows: TGTGCCAGCAGTAGGAGGGGTCTAGCTGAGGAGCAGTACTTC. It is translated as CASSRRGLAEEQYF.

In its sample, this clone was seen a few times. V is TRBV14 and J is TRBJ2-2, with D perhaps matching TRBD1 (6 bases). CDR1 SGHDN and CDR2 FVKESK come from the germline V gene. V lost 3 bases and J lost 5, with 22 bases in between. This CDR3 is 18 amino acids long. The CDR3 bases are TGTGCCAGCAGCCATCACTCCCGGGCAGGGGCTCGGACCGGGGAGCTGTTTTTT. Amino acids: CASSHHSRAGARTGELFF.

Comment on this clone: The junction departs from germline at one end; a sequencing error may be responsible. This chain uses TRBV7-7 with TRBJ2-3; the match to TRBD2 covers 7 bases. Per the germline V gene, CDR1 is SSHAT and CDR2 is FNYEAQ (reference sequence). This CDR3 contains 15 residues. Here the CDR3 DNA reads TGTGCTAGCAGCTTAGCGGGCCATAGCACAGATACGCAGTATTTT. This gives the protein CASSLAGHSTDTQYF.

This chain links TRBV2 with TRBJ2-7, with 9 bases fitting TRBD2. This CDR3 has 14 amino acids. Per germline, CDR1 SNHLY and CDR2 FYNNEI. Unmatched junction bases numbered 7, after V lost 4 bases and J lost 6 bases. The CDR3 coding sequence is TGTGCCAGCAGTGGCGGGAGGGCCAGGCGCGAGCAGTACTTC. This sequence encodes CASSGGRARREQYF.

The chain joins TRBV24-1 to TRBJ2-2; 9 nucleotides agree with TRBD2. CDR1 and CDR2 from the germline V gene are KGHDR and SFDVKD. The CDR3 is 17 residues long. V was clipped by 3 bases and J by 5 bases; unmatched bases: 9. This CDR3 is CATSDVQGLARTGELFF. Written as DNA, the CDR3 is TGTGCCACCAGTGATGTTCAGGGACTAGCAAGGACCGGGGAGCTGTTTTTT.

This clone was observed once. V gene TRBV5-6 combines with J gene TRBJ1-3; TRBD1 agrees at 7 bases. Losses at the gene ends were 2 bases for V and 8 bases for J; bases not matched to a gene: 10. From germline, CDR1 is SGHDT and CDR2 YYEEEE. This CDR3 spans 15 amino acids. CDR3 nucleotide sequence: TGTGCCAGCAGCTTTCCGGGACAGAGGGCGGACACCATATATTTT. This gives the protein CASSFPGQRADTIYF.